The entry below describes one T cell receptor beta chain. As yet, its antigen is unknown. A read error may explain this, as a much larger clone is one base away. Using RNA template, CDR3s of TCR alpha and beta were amplified with iRepertoire arm-PCR. From the multiplex PCR reads, TCRdb called clonotypes with MiXCR, one entry per CDR3 protein. The table shows some 160,000 distinct CDR3 sequences, with 43% occurring only once. Per germline, CDR1 SNHLY and CDR2 FYNNEI. CDR3 length equals 18 residues. The data originate from a study of glioma-infiltrating T cells. Study-level points and caveats: Above-expected tissue-blood divergence occurred in all gliomas, most in low-grade ones.

The TCR originated in a human donor with low-grade glioma or glioblastoma, undergoing nonglioma brain surgery, or in good health (not recorded which). Sequencing was carried out using glioma tissue, nonneoplastic brain tissue, or PBMCs (not recorded which). The chain carries TRBV2 and TRBJ1-5; perhaps TRBD1 as D (6 bases). The CDR3 reads CARLPNLPYNRENQPQRF. CDR3 DNA: TGTGCCAGACTTCCTAACCTTCCGTACAACAGGGAAAATCAGCCCCAGCGTTTT.